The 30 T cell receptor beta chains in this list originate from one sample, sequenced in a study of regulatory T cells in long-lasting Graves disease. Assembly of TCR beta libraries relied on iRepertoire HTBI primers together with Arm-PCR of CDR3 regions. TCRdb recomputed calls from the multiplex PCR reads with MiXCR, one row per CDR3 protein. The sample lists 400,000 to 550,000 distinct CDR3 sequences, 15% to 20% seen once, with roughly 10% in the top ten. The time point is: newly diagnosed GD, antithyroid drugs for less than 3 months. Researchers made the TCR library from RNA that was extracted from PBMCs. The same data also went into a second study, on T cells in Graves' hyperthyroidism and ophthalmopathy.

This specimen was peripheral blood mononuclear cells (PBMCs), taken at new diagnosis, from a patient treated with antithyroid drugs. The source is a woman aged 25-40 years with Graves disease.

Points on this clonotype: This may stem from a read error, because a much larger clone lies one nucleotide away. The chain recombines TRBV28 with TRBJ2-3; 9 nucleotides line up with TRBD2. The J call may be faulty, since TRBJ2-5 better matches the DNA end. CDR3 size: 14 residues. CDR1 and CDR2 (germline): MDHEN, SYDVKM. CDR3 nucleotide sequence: TGTGCCAGCCTGCGGGGGGGGGGGGCGGAGACCCAGTACTTC. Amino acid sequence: CASLRGGGAETQYF.

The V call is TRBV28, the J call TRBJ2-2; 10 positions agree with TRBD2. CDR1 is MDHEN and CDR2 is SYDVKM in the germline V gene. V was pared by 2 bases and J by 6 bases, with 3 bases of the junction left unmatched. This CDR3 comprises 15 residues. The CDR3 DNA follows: TGTGCCAGCAGTTTAGGGACTAGCGCCGCCGGGGAGCTGTTTTTT. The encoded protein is CASSLGTSAAGELFF.

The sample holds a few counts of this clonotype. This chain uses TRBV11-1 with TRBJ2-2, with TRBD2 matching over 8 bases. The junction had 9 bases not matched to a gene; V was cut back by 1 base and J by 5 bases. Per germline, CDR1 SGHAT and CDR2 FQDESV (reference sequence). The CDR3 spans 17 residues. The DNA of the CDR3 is TGTGCCAGCAGCTTAGTGGGCAGCGGGAGAGTAACCGGGGAGCTGTTTTTT. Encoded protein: CASSLVGSGRVTGELFF.

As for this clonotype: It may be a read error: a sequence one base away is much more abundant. CDR3 nucleotides: TGTGTCAGCAGCACCGGACCCCACTCCTACGAGCAGTACTTC. Protein sequence: CVSSTGPHSYEQYF. V usage is TRBV7-2 and J usage is TRBJ2-7, with D uncertain. Germline V gene lookup returns CDR1 SGHTA and CDR2 FQGNSA. The CDR3 sequence is 14 residues long.

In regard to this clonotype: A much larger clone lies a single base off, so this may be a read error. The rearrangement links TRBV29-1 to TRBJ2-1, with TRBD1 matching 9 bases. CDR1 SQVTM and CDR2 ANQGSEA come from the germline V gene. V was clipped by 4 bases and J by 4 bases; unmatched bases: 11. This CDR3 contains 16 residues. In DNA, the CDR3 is TGCAGCGTTGGAACCACCGGGACAGGGTGGTACAATGAGCAGTTCTTC. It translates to CSVGTTGTGWYNEQFF.

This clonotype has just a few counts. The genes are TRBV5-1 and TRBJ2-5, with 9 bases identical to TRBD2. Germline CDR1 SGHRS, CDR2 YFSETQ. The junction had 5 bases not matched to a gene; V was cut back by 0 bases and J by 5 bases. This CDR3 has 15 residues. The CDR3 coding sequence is TGCGCCAGCAGCTTGGAGGATAGCGGGAGTGAGACCCAGTACTTC. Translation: CASSLEDSGSETQYF.

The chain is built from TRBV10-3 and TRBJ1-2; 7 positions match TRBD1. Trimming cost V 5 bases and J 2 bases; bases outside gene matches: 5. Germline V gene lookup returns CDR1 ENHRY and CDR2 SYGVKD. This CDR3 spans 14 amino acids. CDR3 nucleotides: TGTGCCATCAGTCGGCAGGGGGACAACTATGGCTACACCTTC. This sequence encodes CAISRQGDNYGYTF.

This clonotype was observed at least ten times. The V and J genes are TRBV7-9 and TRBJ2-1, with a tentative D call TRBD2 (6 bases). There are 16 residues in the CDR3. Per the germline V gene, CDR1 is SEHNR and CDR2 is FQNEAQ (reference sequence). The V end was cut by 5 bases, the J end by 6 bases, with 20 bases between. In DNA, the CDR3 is TGTGCCAGCAGCCTGTCGGGGGATGGAGACCTCAATGAGCAGTTCTTC. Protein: CASSLSGDGDLNEQFF.

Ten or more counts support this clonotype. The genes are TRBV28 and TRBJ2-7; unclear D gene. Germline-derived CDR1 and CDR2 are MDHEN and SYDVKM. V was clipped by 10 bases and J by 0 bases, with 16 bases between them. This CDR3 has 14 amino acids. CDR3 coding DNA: TGTGCCACCCGTACTATCCAGAGCTCCTACGAGCAGTACTTC. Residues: CATRTIQSSYEQYF.

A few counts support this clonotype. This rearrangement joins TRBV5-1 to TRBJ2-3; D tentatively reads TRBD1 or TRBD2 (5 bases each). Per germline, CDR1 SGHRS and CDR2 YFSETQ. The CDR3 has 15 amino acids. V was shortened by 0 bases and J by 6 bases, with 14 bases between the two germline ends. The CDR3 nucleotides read TGCGCCAGCAGCTTGGTATGGGGGTCAGGGGATACGCAGTATTTT. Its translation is CASSLVWGSGDTQYF.

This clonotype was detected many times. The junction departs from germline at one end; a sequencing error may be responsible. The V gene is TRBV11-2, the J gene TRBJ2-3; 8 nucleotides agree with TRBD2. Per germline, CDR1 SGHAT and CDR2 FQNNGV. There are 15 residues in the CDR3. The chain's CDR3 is CASNLAGLSTDTQYF. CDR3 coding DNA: TGTGCCAGCAACTTAGCGGGACTAAGCACAGATACGCAGTATTTT.

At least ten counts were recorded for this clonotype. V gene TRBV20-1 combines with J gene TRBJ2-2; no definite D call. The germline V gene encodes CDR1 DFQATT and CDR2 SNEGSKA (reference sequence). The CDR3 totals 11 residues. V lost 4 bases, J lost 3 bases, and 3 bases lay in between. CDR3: CSAIYTGELFF. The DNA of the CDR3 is TGCAGTGCTATCTACACCGGGGAGCTGTTTTTT.

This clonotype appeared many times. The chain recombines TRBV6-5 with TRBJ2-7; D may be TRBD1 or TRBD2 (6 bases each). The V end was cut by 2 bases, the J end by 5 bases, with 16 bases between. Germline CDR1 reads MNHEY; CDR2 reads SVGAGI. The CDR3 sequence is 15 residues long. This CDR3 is CASSYLTRGRNEQYF. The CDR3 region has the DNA TGTGCCAGCAGTTACCTCACTCGGGGGCGGAACGAGCAGTACTTC.

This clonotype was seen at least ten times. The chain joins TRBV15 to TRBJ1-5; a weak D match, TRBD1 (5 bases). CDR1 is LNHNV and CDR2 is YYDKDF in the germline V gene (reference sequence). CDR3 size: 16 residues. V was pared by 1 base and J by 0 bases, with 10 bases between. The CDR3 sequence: CATSRGGVYSNQPQHF. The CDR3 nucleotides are TGTGCCACCAGCAGAGGAGGGGTATATAGCAATCAGCCCCAGCATTTT.

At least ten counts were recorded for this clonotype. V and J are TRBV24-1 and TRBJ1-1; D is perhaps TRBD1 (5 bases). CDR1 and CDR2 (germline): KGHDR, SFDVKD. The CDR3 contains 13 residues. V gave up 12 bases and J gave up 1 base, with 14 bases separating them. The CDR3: CAGSGDSNTEAFF. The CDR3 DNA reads TGTGCCGGATCGGGGGATTCGAACACTGAAGCTTTCTTT.

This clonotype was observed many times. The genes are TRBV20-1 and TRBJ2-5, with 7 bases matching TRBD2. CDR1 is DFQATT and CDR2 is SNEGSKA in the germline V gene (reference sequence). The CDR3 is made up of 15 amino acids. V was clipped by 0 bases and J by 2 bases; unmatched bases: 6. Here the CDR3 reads CSARDGGEAQETQYF. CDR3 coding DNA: TGCAGTGCTAGAGATGGGGGGGAGGCGCAAGAGACCCAGTACTTC.

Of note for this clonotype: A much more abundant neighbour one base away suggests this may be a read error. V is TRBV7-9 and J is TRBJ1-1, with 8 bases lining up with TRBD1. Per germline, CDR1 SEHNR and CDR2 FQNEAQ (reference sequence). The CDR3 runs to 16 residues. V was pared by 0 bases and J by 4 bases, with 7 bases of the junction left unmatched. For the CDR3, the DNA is TGTGCCAGCAGCTTAGCGTTGACAGGGGCGGTCACTGAAGCTTTCTTT. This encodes CASSLALTGAVTEAFF.

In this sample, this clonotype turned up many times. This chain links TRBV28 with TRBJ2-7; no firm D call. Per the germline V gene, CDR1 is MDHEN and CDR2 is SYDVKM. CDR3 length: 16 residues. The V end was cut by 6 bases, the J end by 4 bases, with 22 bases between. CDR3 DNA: TGTGCCAGCAGGAGACCGGGCCAAAGGAACGAGTACGAGCAGTACTTC. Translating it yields CASRRPGQRNEYEQYF.

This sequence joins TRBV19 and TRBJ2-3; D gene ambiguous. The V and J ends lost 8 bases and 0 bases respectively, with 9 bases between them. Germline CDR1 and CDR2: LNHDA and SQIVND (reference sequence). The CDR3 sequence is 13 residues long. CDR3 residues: CASCAHSTDTQYF. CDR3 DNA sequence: TGTGCCAGTTGTGCCCATAGCACAGATACGCAGTATTTT. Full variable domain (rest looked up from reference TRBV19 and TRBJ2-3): DGGITQSPKYLFRKEGQNVTLSCEQNLNHDAMYWYRQDPGQGLRLIYYSQIVNDFQKGDIAEGYSVSREKKESFPLTVTSAQKNPTAFYLCASCAHSTDTQYFGPGTRLTVL.

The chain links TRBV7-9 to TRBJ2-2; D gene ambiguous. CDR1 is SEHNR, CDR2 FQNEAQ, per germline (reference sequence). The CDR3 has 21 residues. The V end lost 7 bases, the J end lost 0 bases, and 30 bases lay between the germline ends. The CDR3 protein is CASNSGFPDAMKKSNTGELFF. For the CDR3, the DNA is TGTGCCAGCAACTCTGGCTTTCCAGACGCTATGAAAAAATCGAACACCGGGGAGCTGTTTTTT.

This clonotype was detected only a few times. DNA for the CDR3: TGTGCCAGCACTCGCCTGGGCGGGGGCTCCTACAATGAGCAGTTCTTC. This encodes CASTRLGGGSYNEQFF. The rearrangement joins TRBV7-2 to TRBJ2-1, with 7 bases fitting TRBD2. This CDR3 is built from 16 residues. Germline lookup yields CDR1 SGHTA and CDR2 FQGNSA. V was pared by 7 bases and J by 0 bases, with 9 bases of the junction left unmatched.

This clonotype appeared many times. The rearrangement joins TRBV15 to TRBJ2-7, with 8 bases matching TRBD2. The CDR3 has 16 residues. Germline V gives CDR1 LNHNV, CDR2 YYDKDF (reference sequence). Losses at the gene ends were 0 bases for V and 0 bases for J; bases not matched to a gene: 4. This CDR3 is CATSRDRAGGSYEQYF. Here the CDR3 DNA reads TGTGCCACCAGCAGAGATCGGGCGGGAGGCTCCTACGAGCAGTACTTC. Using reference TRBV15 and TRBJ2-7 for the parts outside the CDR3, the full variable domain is DAMVIQNPRYQVTQFGKPVTLSCSQTLNHNVMYWYQQKSSQAPKLLFHYYDKDFNNEADTPDNFQSRRPNTSFCFLDIRSPGLGDTAMYLCATSRDRAGGSYEQYFGPGTRLTVT.

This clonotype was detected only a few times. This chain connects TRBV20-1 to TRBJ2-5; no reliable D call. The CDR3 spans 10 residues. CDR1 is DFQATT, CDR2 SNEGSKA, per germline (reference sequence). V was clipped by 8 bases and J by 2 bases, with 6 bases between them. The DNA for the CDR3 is TGCAGTACCTCACAAGAGACCCAGTACTTC. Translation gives CSTSQETQYF.

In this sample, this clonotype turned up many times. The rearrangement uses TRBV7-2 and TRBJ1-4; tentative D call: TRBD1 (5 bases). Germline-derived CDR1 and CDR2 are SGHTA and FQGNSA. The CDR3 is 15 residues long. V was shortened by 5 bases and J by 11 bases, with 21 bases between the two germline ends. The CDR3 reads CASSPPGEVAWKLFF. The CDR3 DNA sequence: TGTGCCAGCAGCCCCCCGGGGGAGGTCGCATGGAAACTGTTTTTT.

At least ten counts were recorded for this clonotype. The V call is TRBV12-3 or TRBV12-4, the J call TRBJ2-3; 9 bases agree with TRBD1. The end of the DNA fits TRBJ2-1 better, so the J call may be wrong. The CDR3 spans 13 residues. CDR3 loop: CASRSRDRDEQFF. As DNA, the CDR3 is TGTGCCAGCAGGTCCCGGGACAGGGATGAGCAGTTCTTC.

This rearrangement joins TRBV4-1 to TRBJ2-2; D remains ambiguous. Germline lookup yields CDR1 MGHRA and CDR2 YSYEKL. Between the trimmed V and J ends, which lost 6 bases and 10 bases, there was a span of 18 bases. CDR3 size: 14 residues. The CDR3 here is CASRHTTTPAELFF. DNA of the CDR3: TGCGCCAGCAGACACACAACGACGCCCGCGGAGCTGTTTTTT.

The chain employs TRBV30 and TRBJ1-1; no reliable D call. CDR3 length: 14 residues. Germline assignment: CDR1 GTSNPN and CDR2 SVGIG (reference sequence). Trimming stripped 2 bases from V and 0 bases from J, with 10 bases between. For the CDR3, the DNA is TGTGCCTGGAGTTTTGGCAGGATGAACACTGAAGCTTTCTTT. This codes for CAWSFGRMNTEAFF.

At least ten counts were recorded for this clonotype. CDR3 in amino acids: CASSGFWTDTQYF. The CDR3 nucleotides are TGTGCCAGCAGTGGTTTTTGGACAGATACGCAGTATTTT. V is TRBV2 and J is TRBJ2-3; D is unclear. From germline, CDR1 is SNHLY and CDR2 FYNNEI. With 4 bases removed from V and 3 bases from J, the gap between germline ends came to 8 bases. The CDR3 spans 13 residues.

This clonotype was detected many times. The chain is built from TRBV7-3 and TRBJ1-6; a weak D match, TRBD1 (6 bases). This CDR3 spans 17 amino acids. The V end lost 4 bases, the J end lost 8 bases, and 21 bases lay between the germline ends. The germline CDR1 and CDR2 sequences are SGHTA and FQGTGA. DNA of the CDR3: TGTGCCAGCAGCTCTCCTCGAATACAGGGTTTTGATTCACCCCTCCACTTT. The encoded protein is CASSSPRIQGFDSPLHF.

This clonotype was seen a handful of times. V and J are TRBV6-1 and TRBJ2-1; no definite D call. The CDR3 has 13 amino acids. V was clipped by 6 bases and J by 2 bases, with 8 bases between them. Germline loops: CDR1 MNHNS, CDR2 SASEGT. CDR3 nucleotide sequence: TGTGCCAGCAGGGCGGTCACCTACAATGAGCAGTTCTTC. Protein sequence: CASRAVTYNEQFF.